The clone carrying this TCR beta chain was seen only once. From germline, CDR1 is MNHEY and CDR2 SVGAGI. Trimming removed 5 bases from V and 4 bases from J, with 8 bases in between. The CDR3 totals 13 residues. In the original workflow: Reference gene primer amplification yielded estimated nucleated cell counts. The table came from immunoSEQ multiplex PCR; TCRdb's copy has only in-frame clones and leaves some out. V, J and clone size are taken as reported in that table, and D and trimming were inferred from the DNA itself. Of more than 250,000 clones listed, 80% to 90% were seen once; the top ten hold under 7.5%. The data belong to a study of blood T cell repertoires in COVID-19. Study-wide context: PBMCs, B-cell-depleted T cells, or T cells were the source of the cDNA or gDNA that made up the material.

The chain couples TRBV6-5 to TRBJ2-2; D is undetermined. The clonotype comes from a man younger than 35 who had recovered from COVID-19. The sequencing input was peripheral blood. In nucleotides, the CDR3 is TGTGCCAGCAGTCCCCTGGCCACCGGGGAGCTGTTTTTT. Protein product: CASSPLATGELFF.